The 18 T cell receptor beta chains below all came from one sample that was sequenced in a study of breast tumors, draining lymph nodes, adjacent tissues. TCRdb analysed the multiplex PCR reads with MiXCR anew, one entry per CDR3 protein. The repertoire holds about 270,000 distinct CDR3 sequences, with over 30% as singletons. Breast cancer patients provided tissue from their axillary draining lymph nodes. The sequencing sample was made of axillary lymph node tissue. These receptors were taken from a female donor with breast cancer. Some clones in this sample may be carry-over from other donors' samples.

J is TRBJ1-1 and V is TRBV24-1; D possibly corresponds to TRBD1 (5 bases). Between the trimmed V and J ends, which lost 1 base and 9 bases, there was a span of 8 bases. CDR3 length: 12 amino acids. The germline gives CDR1 KGHDR, CDR2 SFDVKD. The CDR3 coding sequence is TGTGCCACCAGTGATTTACGGGGCAAAGCTTTCTTT. Translated: CATSDLRGKAFF.

This clonotype was observed many times. The chain employs TRBV7-2 and TRBJ2-2; 10 bases are shared with TRBD2. Germline values: CDR1 SGHTA, CDR2 FQGNSA. The J segment lost 7 bases and the V segment lost 4 bases, leaving 12 bases of the junction unmatched. The CDR3 has 17 residues. The CDR3 bases are TGTGCCAGCAGCTCGAAACCGGGACTAGCGTATGGCGGGGAGCTGTTTTTT. Protein sequence: CASSSKPGLAYGGELFF. The whole variable domain, remainder taken from reference TRBV7-2 and TRBJ2-2, is GAGVSQSPSNKVTEKGKDVELRCDPISGHTALYWYRQSLGQGLEFLIYFQGNSAPDKSGLPSDRFSAERTGGSVSTLTIQRTQQEDSAVYLCASSSKPGLAYGGELFFGEGSRLTVL.

Points on this clonotype: At one boundary the junction diverges from the germline segment, which might be a read error. This chain joins TRBV28 and TRBJ2-1; 7 bases map to TRBD1. This CDR3 spans 14 amino acids. Germline V lookup: CDR1 MDHEN, CDR2 SYDVKM. Here the CDR3 DNA reads TGTGCCGGCAGTACGACAGGGTTTCTCGATGAGCAGTTCTTC. This sequence encodes CAGSTTGFLDEQFF.

At least ten counts were recorded for this clonotype. The chain uses TRBV2 and TRBJ2-1; D not resolved. With 8 bases removed from V and 6 bases from J, the gap between germline ends came to 8 bases. This CDR3 comprises 11 residues. Germline V gives CDR1 SNHLY, CDR2 FYNNEI. The CDR3 DNA follows: TGTGCCAGCTCACCGCGCAATGAGCAGTTCTTC. This sequence encodes CASSPRNEQFF.

About this clonotype: Since a much larger clone is just one base distant, this may be a read error. CDR3 sequence: CSAPLANEQSF. CDR3 DNA sequence: TGCAGTGCCCCTCTGGCGAATGAGCAGTCCTTC. This chain joins TRBV20-1 and TRBJ2-1, with D unclear. Germline V CDR1 and CDR2: DFQATT, SNEGSKA (reference sequence). CDR3 length equals 11 residues.

This clonotype was seen at least ten times. The chain uses TRBV11-2 and TRBJ2-1; TRBD2 agrees at 9 bases. V lost 1 base, J lost 7 bases, and 11 bases stayed unmatched. In germline, CDR1 is SGHAT, CDR2 FQNNGV. The CDR3 loop spans 17 amino acids. The CDR3 protein is CASSLVPSAGGRNEQFF. The CDR3 DNA reads TGTGCCAGCAGCTTAGTCCCCAGCGCGGGAGGGCGTAATGAGCAGTTCTTC.

This chain links TRBV6-5 with TRBJ2-3, with TRBD2 matching 15 bases. This CDR3 spans 17 amino acids. The junction had 8 bases not matched to a gene; V was cut back by 4 bases and J by 6 bases. Germline CDR1 and CDR2: MNHEY and SVGAGI. CDR3 sequence reads: CASSSQRTSGRADTQYF. The CDR3, as DNA: TGTGCCAGCAGTTCACAAAGGACTAGCGGGAGGGCGGATACGCAGTATTTT.

This clonotype was counted ten times or more. This chain connects TRBV5-1 to TRBJ2-3, with no clear D. The CDR3 is 15 residues long. Germline V gene lookup returns CDR1 SGHRS and CDR2 YFSETQ. Trimming stripped 0 bases from V and 3 bases from J, with 11 bases between. The DNA of the CDR3 is TGCGCCAGCAGCTTGGAGGGTAGTACGACAGATACGCAGTATTTT. Amino acids: CASSLEGSTTDTQYF.

This clonotype was found many times. The gene calls are TRBV7-3 and TRBJ2-5; 8 bases match TRBD2. V lost 3 bases to trimming and J lost 4 bases; unmatched junction nucleotides: 4. CDR1 is SGHTA and CDR2 is FQGTGA in the germline V gene. The CDR3 has 14 amino acids. CDR3 nucleotides: TGTGCCAGCAGCTTCGGCGGGAGGTCAGAGACCCAGTACTTC. This gives the protein CASSFGGRSETQYF. Together with reference TRBV7-3 and TRBJ2-5, the CDR3 gives the full variable domain: GAGVSQTPSNKVTEKGKYVELRCDPISGHTALYWYRQSLGQGPEFLIYFQGTGAADDSGLPNDRFFAVRPEGSVSTLKIQRTERGDSAVYLCASSFGGRSETQYFGPGTRLLVL.

Comment on this clonotype: One base away lies a much larger clone, so this may be a sequencing read error. V gene TRBV9 combines with J gene TRBJ2-1; D is ambiguous. CDR1 is SGDLS, CDR2 YYNGEE, per germline. This CDR3 is 13 amino acids long. CDR3 nucleotides: TGTGCCAGCAGCGTAGATTCCGCCAATGGGCAGTTCTTC. Amino acid sequence: CASSVDSANGQFF.

Remarks on this clonotype: A single base separates this from a much larger clone, so it may be a read error. The V gene is TRBV20-1, the J gene TRBJ2-2; no firm D call. In germline, CDR1 is DFQATT, CDR2 SNEGSKA (reference sequence). This CDR3 has 14 amino acids. CDR3 coding DNA: TGCAGTGCTAGAGAGATTAGAAACACCGCGGAGCTGTTTTTT. It codes for CSAREIRNTAELFF.

As concerns this clonotype: A much larger clone sits a single nucleotide away, making a read error possible. This chain uses TRBV11-3 with TRBJ2-1; D might be TRBD2 (6 bases). Germline CDR1 and CDR2: SGHNT and YENEEA. V lost 7 bases and J lost 0, with 16 bases in between. CDR3 length: 16 residues. The CDR3 DNA reads as TGTGCCAGCAACCCCCTGGCGGGGAGCTCCTACAATGAGCAGTTCTTC. Its translation is CASNPLAGSSYNEQFF.

Remarks on this clonotype: Mismatch with germline at one junction end may stem from a read error. The J gene is TRBJ2-7, the V gene TRBV9; D is tentatively TRBD1 or TRBD2 (5 bases each). The germline V gene has CDR1 SGDLS and CDR2 YYNGEE. CDR3 length equals 14 residues. Here the CDR3 DNA reads TGTGCCAGCAGCGTAGCAGGGACCAGCATCGAGCAGTCCTTC. Its protein is CASSVAGTSIEQSF. The full variable domain, in which reference TRBV9 and TRBJ2-7 provide the parts outside the CDR3, is DSGVTQTPKHLITATGQRVTLRCSPRSGDLSVYWYQQSLDQGLQFLIQYYNGEERAKGNILERFSAQQFPDLHSELNLSSLELGDSALYFCASSVAGTSIEQSFGPGTRLTVT.

In its sample, this clonotype was seen many times. This may stem from a read error, because a much larger clone lies one nucleotide away. This sequence joins TRBV7-2 and TRBJ1-3; D remains unclear. From germline, CDR1 is SGHTA and CDR2 FQGNSA. The CDR3 loop spans 12 amino acids. Here the CDR3 DNA reads TGTGCCAGCAGCTTAGCGGGAACCACCATATATTTT. Translation gives CASSLAGTTIYF.

This clonotype was observed at least ten times. The gene calls are TRBV7-2 and TRBJ2-5; 7 bases map to TRBD1. The CDR3 consists of 15 residues. J was trimmed by 2 bases and V by 2 bases; bases with no gene match: 5. CDR1 is SGHTA and CDR2 is FQGNSA in the germline V gene. This CDR3 is CASSLIWGQQETQYF. The DNA of the CDR3 is TGTGCCAGCAGCTTAATATGGGGACAGCAAGAGACCCAGTACTTC.

This clonotype has a single count. A read error may be the cause here, since a much bigger clone is one base away. The chain is built from TRBV10-3 and TRBJ2-5; tentatively, D is TRBD2 (7 bases). The CDR3 covers 14 residues. Between the trimmed V and J ends, which lost 5 bases and 5 bases, there was a span of 15 bases. CDR1 ENHRY and CDR2 SYGVKD come from the germline V gene. DNA of the CDR3: TGTGCCATCAGTAGAGGGGGGGGTTGGGAGACCCAGTACTTC. Residues: CAISRGGGWETQYF.

The sample holds a few counts of this clonotype. CDR3 protein: CASSPHVGMGSGANVLTF. The CDR3 DNA is TGTGCCAGCAGTCCCCACGTGGGGATGGGGAGTGGGGCCAACGTCCTGACTTTC. V usage is TRBV6-1 and J usage is TRBJ2-6, with D possibly matching TRBD2 (5 bases). Trimming cost V 5 bases and J 3 bases, with 20 bases left between them. This CDR3 region has 18 residues. CDR1 is MNHNS and CDR2 is SASEGT in the germline V gene.

Ten or more counts support this clonotype. The rearrangement uses TRBV12-3 or TRBV12-4 and TRBJ2-1, with 7 positions matching TRBD2. The V gene end was trimmed by 2 bases and the J gene end by 8 bases; junction bases not matched to a gene: 6. The CDR3 is made up of 14 amino acids. The CDR3 protein is CASSLRGVYDEQFF. In nucleotides, the CDR3 is TGTGCCAGCAGTTTACGGGGGGTTTATGATGAGCAGTTCTTC.